The 29 T cell receptor beta chains below were found in one sample sequenced in a study of T cells in Graves' hyperthyroidism and ophthalmopathy. Amplified TCR beta CDR3 regions came from RNA transcripts. A first-round RT-PCR of the TCR CDR3 used the HTBI primer set. TCRdb reanalysed the multiplex PCR reads using MiXCR and keeps one entry per CDR3 protein. This sample has hundreds of thousands of distinct CDR3 sequences, with 35% to 55% found just once. Sequencing was carried out using peripheral blood or thyroid tissue (not recorded which). These receptors originate from a woman aged 18-29 years with Graves' hyperthyroidism.

V usage is TRBV20-1 and J usage is TRBJ1-6, with D perhaps matching TRBD1 (5 bases). This CDR3 spans 15 amino acids. V lost 1 base, J lost 8 bases, and 15 bases lay in between. Germline loops: CDR1 DFQATT, CDR2 SNEGSKA (reference sequence). CDR3 sequence: CSARGSRARDSPLHF. DNA for the CDR3: TGCAGTGCTAGAGGGAGCAGGGCGCGGGATTCACCCCTCCACTTT.

This clonotype was seen only a few times. The chain joins TRBV5-5 to TRBJ2-7, with TRBD1 matching over 8 bases. Trimming took 3 bases from V and 3 from J; bases not matched to a gene: 5. Germline lookup yields CDR1 SGHKS and CDR2 YYEKEE (reference sequence). CDR3 length: 14 amino acids. Here the CDR3 reads CASSSSGQGYEQYF. The CDR3 DNA reads as TGTGCCAGCAGCTCCTCCGGACAGGGCTACGAGCAGTACTTC. Looking up the rest from reference TRBV5-5 and TRBJ2-7 gives the full variable domain: DAGVTQSPTHLIKTRGQQVTLRCSPISGHKSVSWYQQVLGQGPQFIFQYYEKEERGRGNFPDRFSARQFPNYSSELNVNALLLGDSALYLCASSSSGQGYEQYFGPGTRLTVT.

The chain links TRBV7-9 to TRBJ2-7, with D tentatively TRBD2 (6 bases). The J call may be mistaken, given a closer DNA end match to TRBJ2-1. The CDR3 consists of 14 residues. Per the germline V gene, CDR1 is SEHNR and CDR2 is FQNEAQ (reference sequence). CDR3 DNA sequence: TGTGCCAGCAGCTTCGAGGGAGGAGTGAATGAGCAGTTCTTC. This codes for CASSFEGGVNEQFF.

This clonotype was recorded many times. V and J are TRBV7-9 and TRBJ1-2; D gene uncertain. CDR3 length equals 12 residues. Germline-derived CDR1 and CDR2 are SEHNR and FQNEAQ (reference sequence). V lost 5 bases, J lost 14 bases, and 18 bases lay in between. Here the CDR3 reads CASSPRVEAGTF. Written as DNA, the CDR3 is TGTGCCAGCAGCCCGAGGGTCGAGGCGGGGACCTTC.

This chain uses TRBV10-3 with TRBJ1-1, with D tentatively TRBD1 (6 bases). Germline V lookup: CDR1 ENHRY, CDR2 SYGVKD. Trimming took 8 bases from V and 4 from J, leaving 17 bases between them. The CDR3 has 14 residues. This CDR3 reads CAIASGTSGTEAFF. DNA for the CDR3: TGTGCCATCGCCTCCGGGACATCGGGCACTGAAGCTTTCTTT.

For this clonotype: The junction does not match germline at one end; this may be a read error. The chain is built from TRBV7-9 and TRBJ1-1; possibly TRBD1 for D (5 bases). This CDR3 is 15 amino acids long. Germline CDR1 SEHNR, CDR2 FQNEAQ (reference sequence). CDR3 loop: CASSLVPRGNTGAFF. In DNA form, the CDR3 reads TGTGCCAGCAGCTTGGTACCACGGGGGAACACTGGAGCTTTCTTT.

The chain links TRBV7-9 to TRBJ1-6; weak D call: TRBD1 (5 bases). This CDR3 comprises 14 residues. Trimming removed 4 bases at V and 4 bases at J, with 8 bases between. The germline V gene has CDR1 SEHNR and CDR2 FQNEAQ (reference sequence). For the CDR3, the DNA is TGTGCCAGCAGCTCCGACAGATATAATTCACCCCTCCACTTT. Translated, it gives CASSSDRYNSPLHF.

This clonotype was counted at least ten times. This CDR3 is CATSDLGLGMETQYF. As DNA, the CDR3 is TGTGCCACCAGTGATTTGGGACTAGGGATGGAGACCCAGTACTTC. J is TRBJ2-5 and V is TRBV24-1, with 7 bases fitting TRBD2. Trimming at V came to 0 bases and at J to 5 bases, leaving 5 bases not matched to a gene. The CDR3 spans 15 residues. Per the germline V gene, CDR1 is KGHDR and CDR2 is SFDVKD.

The V call is TRBV7-9, the J call TRBJ1-1; no firm D call. V was shortened by 5 bases and J by 0 bases, with 19 bases between the two germline ends. CDR1 is SEHNR, CDR2 FQNEAQ, per germline (reference sequence). The CDR3 has 17 residues. For the CDR3, the DNA is TGTGCCAGCAGCGCCTCCTACGGAGACCTAGTGAACACTGAAGCTTTCTTT. The encoded protein is CASSASYGDLVNTEAFF.

This clonotype was detected many times. The DNA of the CDR3 is TGTGCCATCTCCCGGTCGCGGAACTCTGGGGCCAACGTCCTGACTTTC. Its protein is CAISRSRNSGANVLTF. This chain joins TRBV10-3 and TRBJ2-6; D not certain. The CDR3 is 16 residues long. Trimming stripped 8 bases from V and 0 bases from J, with 14 bases between. CDR1 and CDR2 (germline): ENHRY, SYGVKD.

The chain joins TRBV19 to TRBJ2-5; possibly TRBD1 for D (5 bases). From germline, CDR1 is LNHDA and CDR2 SQIVND (reference sequence). Trimming shortened V by 9 bases and J by 9 bases, and 20 bases separated the two germline ends. The CDR3 sequence is 13 residues long. The CDR3 DNA reads TGTGCCAGCACCGACTCACAGGACCAGCCCCAGTACTTC. This gives the protein CASTDSQDQPQYF.

This chain links TRBV4-1 with TRBJ2-7; TRBD1 matches 7 bases. With 3 bases clipped from V and 6 bases from J, the junction kept 8 bases outside the gene matches. CDR3 length: 14 residues. CDR1 and CDR2 from the germline V gene are MGHRA and YSYEKL. The CDR3 nucleotides read TGCGCCAGCAGCCACAAGGAACAGGGGCGCGAGCAGTACTTC. Encoded protein: CASSHKEQGREQYF.

This clonotype was found a few times. V gene TRBV7-2 combines with J gene TRBJ2-5, with D hard to call. V shed 5 bases and J shed 5 bases, with 9 bases lying between them. This CDR3 is built from 12 residues. Looked up from germline, CDR1 is SGHTA and CDR2 is FQGNSA. The CDR3 loop is CASSPLDETQYF. In nucleotides, the CDR3 is TGTGCCAGCAGCCCCCTCGACGAGACCCAGTACTTC.

This clonotype was recorded many times. The rearrangement uses TRBV12-3 or TRBV12-4 and TRBJ1-2; D remains unclear. V was trimmed by 2 bases and J by 3 bases, leaving 7 bases between them. This CDR3 region has 13 residues. CDR3 loop: CASSLLTDYGYTF. The CDR3 nucleotides read TGTGCCAGCAGTTTACTTACGGACTATGGCTACACCTTC.

This clonotype was detected a few times. The CDR3 nucleotides are TGTGCCAGCAGCCAAACAGGGGTTAGCAATCAGCCCCAGCATTTT. Protein: CASSQTGVSNQPQHF. V and J are TRBV2 and TRBJ1-5; 7 bases agree with TRBD1. J gave up 0 bases and V 6 bases, and 5 bases lay outside the gene matches. Looked up from germline, CDR1 is SNHLY and CDR2 is FYNNEI. This CDR3 is built from 15 residues.

This clonotype was counted between two and nine times. The CDR3: CASSQEHGGHGYTF. CDR3 DNA: TGCGCCAGCAGCCAAGAGCACGGGGGCCACGGCTACACCTTC. The V gene is TRBV4-3, the J gene TRBJ1-2, with D possibly matching TRBD1 (6 bases). V shed 0 bases and J shed 8 bases, with 13 bases lying between them. The CDR3 runs to 14 residues. Germline V lookup: CDR1 LGHNA, CDR2 YSLEER.

The rearrangement joins TRBV7-2 to TRBJ1-1; D is possibly TRBD1 (6 bases). CDR3 size: 16 residues. Germline assignment: CDR1 SGHTA and CDR2 FQGNSA. The V and J ends lost 5 bases and 3 bases respectively, with 19 bases between them. The CDR3 nucleotides read TGTGCCAGCAGCATCCAGAGCGGGGGCGATTACACTGAAGCTTTCTTT. Its protein is CASSIQSGGDYTEAFF.

This clonotype was detected a few times. This sequence may be a read error, since a much larger clone differs from it by one base. The gene calls are TRBV29-1 and TRBJ1-1; 8 nucleotides match TRBD1. This CDR3 region has 12 residues. Losses at the gene ends were 6 bases for V and 3 bases for J; bases not matched to a gene: 3. Germline CDR1 reads SQVTM; CDR2 reads ANQGSEA. The CDR3 region has the DNA TGCAGCGTAGCGACAGGGGACACTGAAGCTTTCTTT. As protein: CSVATGDTEAFF.

The gene calls are TRBV7-9 and TRBJ1-1; no definite D call. V gave up 3 bases and J gave up 3 bases, with 11 bases separating them. The CDR3 extends over 14 amino acids. CDR1 is SEHNR, CDR2 FQNEAQ, per germline (reference sequence). This chain's CDR3 is CASSLRALDTEAFF. CDR3 sequence (DNA): TGTGCCAGCAGCTTGCGGGCTCTGGACACTGAAGCTTTCTTT.

The chain is built from TRBV12-3 or TRBV12-4 and TRBJ1-2, with 7 bases identical to TRBD1. Trimming at V came to 4 bases and at J to 6 bases, leaving 11 bases not matched to a gene. This CDR3 region has 15 residues. Here the CDR3 reads CASSSGRGGTDGYTF. The CDR3 DNA reads TGTGCCAGCAGTTCGGGCCGGGGCGGGACAGATGGCTACACCTTC.

The table lists this clonotype with a few counts. The chain carries TRBV12-3 or TRBV12-4 and TRBJ1-2; 9 bases agree with TRBD1. This CDR3 has 15 residues. The J segment lost 3 bases and the V segment lost 3 bases, leaving 5 bases of the junction unmatched. CDR3 DNA: TGTGCCAGCAGTTTGGGGACAGGGAATCACTATGGCTACACCTTC. Protein: CASSLGTGNHYGYTF.

The genes are TRBV29-1 and TRBJ2-7; TRBD2 is a possible D gene (6 bases). This CDR3 has 12 residues. The V and J ends lost 4 bases and 6 bases respectively, with 13 bases between them. Germline CDR1 and CDR2: SQVTM and ANQGSEA. CDR3 protein: CSVGAGTFEQYF. CDR3 sequence (DNA): TGCAGCGTTGGGGCAGGGACTTTCGAGCAGTACTTC.

This clonotype was counted a few times. The CDR3 loop reads CASSMGAGFYEQYF. Here the CDR3 DNA reads TGTGCCAGTAGTATGGGAGCGGGCTTCTACGAGCAGTACTTC. The chain uses TRBV7-9 and TRBJ2-7, with D perhaps matching TRBD2 (6 bases). The CDR3 has 14 residues. CDR1 and CDR2 from the germline V gene are SEHNR and FQNEAQ (reference sequence). The V gene lost 9 bases and the J gene lost 3 bases, with 18 bases spanning the gap.

The V call is TRBV10-2, the J call TRBJ2-2; weak D call: TRBD2 (7 bases). The CDR3 is made up of 15 amino acids. Trimming stripped 8 bases from V and 4 bases from J, with 17 bases between. From germline, CDR1 is WSHSY and CDR2 SAAADI. The CDR3 nucleotides are TGCGCCAGCTCTGTAGGGGGGGTGACCACCGGGGAGCTGTTTTTT. The encoded protein is CASSVGGVTTGELFF.

This clonotype was counted only a few times. V is TRBV7-2 and J is TRBJ1-1, with D maybe TRBD1 (5 bases). Trimming took 4 bases from V and 5 from J, leaving 14 bases between them. This CDR3 has 14 amino acids. Germline values: CDR1 SGHTA, CDR2 FQGNSA. The DNA of the CDR3 is TGTGCCAGCAGCTCAGGGTGGGTAGAGACTGAAGCTTTCTTT. This translates into CASSSGWVETEAFF. The full variable domain, completed using reference TRBV7-2 and TRBJ1-1, is GAGVSQSPSNKVTEKGKDVELRCDPISGHTALYWYRQSLGQGLEFLIYFQGNSAPDKSGLPSDRFSAERTGGSVSTLTIQRTQQEDSAVYLCASSSGWVETEAFFGQGTRLTVV.

The chain combines TRBV10-3 with TRBJ1-6; 8 bases agree with TRBD1. V gave up 3 bases and J gave up 7 bases; unmatched junction bases: 5. Germline V gene data show CDR1 as ENHRY and CDR2 as SYGVKD. The CDR3 loop spans 15 amino acids. The CDR3 DNA follows: TGTGCCATCAGTGACGGGACAGGTGGGAATTCACCCCTCCACTTT. Its protein is CAISDGTGGNSPLHF.

This clonotype was recorded a few times. The CDR3 sequence is CASSLQEGGTSPLHF. The DNA of the CDR3 is TGTGCCAGCAGCTTGCAGGAGGGGGGTACTTCACCCCTCCACTTT. The chain joins TRBV7-9 to TRBJ1-6; possibly TRBD1 for D (6 bases). Per germline, CDR1 SEHNR and CDR2 FQNEAQ (reference sequence). CDR3 size: 15 residues. Trimming removed 3 bases from V and 9 bases from J, with 15 bases in between.

Comment on this clonotype: A clone one base away is much larger, so this may be a read error. V gene TRBV10-3 combines with J gene TRBJ1-1, with 9 bases matching TRBD1. J lost 11 bases, V lost 5 bases, and 3 bases had no gene match. CDR1 ENHRY and CDR2 SYGVKD come from the germline V gene. The CDR3 extends over 11 amino acids. The DNA for the CDR3 is TGTGCCATCAGTCCCGGACAGGGGGCTTTCTTT. It translates to CAISPGQGAFF.

The genes are TRBV7-3 and TRBJ1-3; TRBD1 is a possible D gene (5 bases). CDR1 is SGHTA and CDR2 is FQGTGA in the germline V gene. This CDR3 comprises 16 residues. V was pared by 5 bases and J by 0 bases, with 14 bases between. CDR3 sequence reads: CASSQETGHSGNTIYF. The CDR3, as DNA: TGTGCCAGCAGCCAAGAAACAGGACACTCTGGAAACACCATATATTTT. The variable domain in full, completed from reference TRBV7-3 and TRBJ1-3, reads GAGVSQTPSNKVTEKGKYVELRCDPISGHTALYWYRQSLGQGPEFLIYFQGTGAADDSGLPNDRFFAVRPEGSVSTLKIQRTERGDSAVYLCASSQETGHSGNTIYFGEGSWLTVV.